The 6 T cell receptor beta chains presented below share a single source sample, sequenced in a study of CD8 T cells in Susac syndrome. RNA amounts of roughly 0.45 to 1 ug underwent reverse transcription with random hexamers. In TCRdb, the immunoSEQ multiplex PCR reads were re-called with MiXCR into one record per CDR3 protein. Counted here are about 190,000 distinct CDR3 sequences, 90% to 96% occurring once; the ten biggest clones make up approximately 0.1%. Source material: CD4+ T cells from PBMCs. The receptors here all came from a human donor with Susac syndrome.

The rearrangement joins TRBV2 to TRBJ2-1, with D unclear. The CDR3 loop spans 14 amino acids. CDR1 and CDR2 from the germline V gene are SNHLY and FYNNEI. The V end lost 1 base, the J end lost 4 bases, and 8 bases lay between the germline ends. CDR3 DNA: TGTGCCAGCAGTGAAGGGCCGAGATACAATGAGCAGTTCTTC. Translated, it gives CASSEGPRYNEQFF. Drawing the rest from reference TRBV2 and TRBJ2-1, the complete variable domain is EPEVTQTPSHQVTQMGQEVILRCVPISNHLYFYWYRQILGQKVEFLVSFYNNEISEKSEIFDDQFSVERPDGSNFTLKIRSTKLEDSAMYFCASSEGPRYNEQFFGPGTRLTVL.

V and J are TRBV18 and TRBJ2-5; D is unclear. The V gene's germline CDR1 is KGHSH and CDR2 LQKENI. This CDR3 has 14 residues. V shed 3 bases and J shed 1 base, with 9 bases lying between them. CDR3 DNA: TGTGCCAGCTCACCCATCCGGACCCAAGAGACCCAGTACTTC. Amino acid sequence: CASSPIRTQETQYF.

This chain joins TRBV9 and TRBJ2-7; D is possibly TRBD1 (5 bases). The CDR3 extends over 15 amino acids. Trimming pared 0 bases from V and 6 bases from J, leaving 16 bases between. Germline values: CDR1 SGDLS, CDR2 YYNGEE. CDR3 bases: TGTGCCAGCAGCGTAGGGTCCACAGGTCTCCTCGAGCAGTACTTC. Its protein product is CASSVGSTGLLEQYF.

This clonotype was picked up one time. This chain uses TRBV12-3 or TRBV12-4 with TRBJ2-5; 11 nucleotides agree with TRBD1. V trimming: 0 bases; J trimming: 5 bases; junction bases outside the gene matches: 2. The CDR3 has 15 residues. CDR3 residues: CASSLADRGRETQYF. The CDR3 DNA reads TGTGCCAGCAGTTTAGCGGACAGGGGGCGGGAGACCCAGTACTTC.

The chain carries TRBV6-5 and TRBJ1-2, with D perhaps TRBD1 (5 bases). Germline CDR1 and CDR2: MNHEY and SVGAGI. Trimming cost V 6 bases and J 7 bases, with 15 bases left between them. This CDR3 comprises 13 residues. The CDR3 sequence is CASSRRGLPGYTF. Here the CDR3 DNA reads TGTGCCAGCAGCCGACGGGGGTTGCCTGGCTACACCTTC.

V usage is TRBV12-3 or TRBV12-4 and J usage is TRBJ2-1, with 8 positions matching TRBD2. J gave up 0 bases and V 0 bases, and 16 bases lay outside the gene matches. The CDR3 is made up of 21 amino acids. CDR3 loop: CASSLAPGSGLVPISYNEQFF. In nucleotides, the CDR3 is TGTGCCAGCAGTTTAGCCCCGGGGTCGGGACTAGTCCCGATCTCCTACAATGAGCAGTTCTTC.